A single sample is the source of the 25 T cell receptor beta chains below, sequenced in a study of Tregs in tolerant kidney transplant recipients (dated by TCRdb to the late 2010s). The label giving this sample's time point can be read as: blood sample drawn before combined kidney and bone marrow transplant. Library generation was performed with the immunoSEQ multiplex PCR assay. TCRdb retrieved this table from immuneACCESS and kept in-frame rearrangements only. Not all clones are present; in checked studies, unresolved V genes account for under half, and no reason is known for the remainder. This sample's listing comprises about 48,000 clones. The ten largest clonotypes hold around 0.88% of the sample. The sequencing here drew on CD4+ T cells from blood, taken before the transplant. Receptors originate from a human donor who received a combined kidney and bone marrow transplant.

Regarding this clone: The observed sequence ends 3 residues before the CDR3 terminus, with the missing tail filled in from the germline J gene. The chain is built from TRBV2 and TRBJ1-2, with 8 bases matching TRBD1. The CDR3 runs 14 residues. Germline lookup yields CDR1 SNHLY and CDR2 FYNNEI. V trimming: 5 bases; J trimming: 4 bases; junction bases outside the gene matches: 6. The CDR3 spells CASSSQGVSYGYTF. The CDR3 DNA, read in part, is TGTGCCAGCAGTTCACAGGGGGTTAGCTATGGC.

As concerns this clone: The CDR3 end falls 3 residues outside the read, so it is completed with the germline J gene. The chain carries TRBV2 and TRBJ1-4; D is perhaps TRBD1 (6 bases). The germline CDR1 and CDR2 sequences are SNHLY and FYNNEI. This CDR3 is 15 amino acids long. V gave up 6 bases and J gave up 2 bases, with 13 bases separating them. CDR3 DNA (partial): TGTGCCAGCAGGCAACAGGGTACTACTAATGAAAAA. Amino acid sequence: CASRQQGTTNEK. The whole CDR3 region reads CASRQQGTTNEKLFF.

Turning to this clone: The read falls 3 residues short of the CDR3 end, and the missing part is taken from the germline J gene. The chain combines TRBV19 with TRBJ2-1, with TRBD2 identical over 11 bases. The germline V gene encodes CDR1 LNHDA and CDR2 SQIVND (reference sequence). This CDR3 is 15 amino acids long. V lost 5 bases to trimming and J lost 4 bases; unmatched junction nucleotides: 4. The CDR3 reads CASSGTSGNYNEQFF. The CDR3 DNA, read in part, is TGTGCCAGTAGTGGGACTAGCGGAAATTACAATGAG.

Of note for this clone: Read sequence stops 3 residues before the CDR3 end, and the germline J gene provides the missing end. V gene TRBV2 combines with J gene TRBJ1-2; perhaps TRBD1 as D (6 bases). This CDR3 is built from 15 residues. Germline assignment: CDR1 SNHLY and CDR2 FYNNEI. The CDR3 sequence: CASSGETGLSISYTF. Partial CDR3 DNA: TGTGCCAGCAGTGGCGAGACAGGCCTCTCTATAAGC.

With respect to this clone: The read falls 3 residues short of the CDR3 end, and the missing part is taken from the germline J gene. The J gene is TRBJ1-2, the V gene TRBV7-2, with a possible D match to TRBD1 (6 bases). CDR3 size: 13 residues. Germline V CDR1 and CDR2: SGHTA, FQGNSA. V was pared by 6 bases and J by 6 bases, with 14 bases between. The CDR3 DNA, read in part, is TGTGCCAGCAGTTACTACAGGGACGATGGC. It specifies CASSYYRDDG. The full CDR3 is CASSYYRDDGYTF.

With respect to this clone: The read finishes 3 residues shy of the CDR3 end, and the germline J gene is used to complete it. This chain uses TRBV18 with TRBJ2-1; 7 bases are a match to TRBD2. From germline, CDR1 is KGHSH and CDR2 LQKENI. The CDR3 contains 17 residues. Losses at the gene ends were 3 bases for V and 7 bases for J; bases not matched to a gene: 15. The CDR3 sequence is CASSPSLWRENRNEQFF. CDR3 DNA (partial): TGTGCCAGCTCACCCTCTCTGTGGCGGGAGAATAGGAATGAG.

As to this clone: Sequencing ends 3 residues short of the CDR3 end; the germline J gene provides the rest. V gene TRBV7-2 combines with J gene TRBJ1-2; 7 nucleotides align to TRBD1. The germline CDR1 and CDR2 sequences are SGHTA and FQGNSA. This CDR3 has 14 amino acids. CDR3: CASSPQQAGGGYTF. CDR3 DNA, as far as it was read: TGTGCCAGCAGCCCCCAACAGGCAGGGGGAGGC.

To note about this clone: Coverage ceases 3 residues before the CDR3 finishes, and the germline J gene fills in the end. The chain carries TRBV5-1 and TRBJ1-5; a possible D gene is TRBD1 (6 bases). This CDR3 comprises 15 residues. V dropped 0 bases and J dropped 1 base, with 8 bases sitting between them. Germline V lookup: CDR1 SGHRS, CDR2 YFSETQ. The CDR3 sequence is CASSLGDISNQPQHF. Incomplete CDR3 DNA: TGCGCCAGCAGCTTGGGGGACATAAGCAATCAGCCC.

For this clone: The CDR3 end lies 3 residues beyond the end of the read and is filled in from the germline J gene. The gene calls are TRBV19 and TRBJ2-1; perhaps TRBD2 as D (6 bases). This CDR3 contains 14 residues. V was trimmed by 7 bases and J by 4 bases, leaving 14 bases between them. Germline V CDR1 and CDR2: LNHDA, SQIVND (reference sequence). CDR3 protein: CASIGREGYNEQFF. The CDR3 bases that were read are TGTGCCAGTATTGGGCGGGAAGGTTACAATGAG.

CDR3 loop: CASISGAFYGYTF. Incomplete CDR3 DNA: TGTGCCAGCATTTCAGGGGCCTTCTATGGC. This rearrangement joins TRBV2 to TRBJ1-2, with TRBD1 as a possible D gene (6 bases). The CDR3 end lies 3 residues beyond the end of the read and is filled in from the germline J gene. Germline loops: CDR1 SNHLY, CDR2 FYNNEI. The CDR3 covers 13 residues. Deletions cut 7 bases from V and 4 bases from J, with 13 bases between. Combining the CDR3 with reference TRBV2 and TRBJ1-2 gives the whole variable domain EPEVTQTPSHQVTQMGQEVILRCVPISNHLYFYWYRQILGQKVEFLVSFYNNEISEKSEIFDDQFSVERPDGSNFTLKIRSTKLEDSAMYFCASISGAFYGYTFGSGTRLTVV.

Incomplete CDR3 DNA: TGCAGCGTTCCGGCTAGCGGGCGGAACACCGGGGAG. This sequence encodes CSVPASGRNTGE. The full CDR3 protein reads CSVPASGRNTGELFF. The chain couples TRBV29-1 to TRBJ2-2, with 8 bases fitting TRBD2. The CDR3 end is not reached by the read, which stops 3 residues before it; the germline J gene fills it in. V trimming: 5 bases; J trimming: 1 base; junction bases outside the gene matches: 6. The germline gives CDR1 SQVTM, CDR2 ANQGSEA. The CDR3 length is 15 residues.

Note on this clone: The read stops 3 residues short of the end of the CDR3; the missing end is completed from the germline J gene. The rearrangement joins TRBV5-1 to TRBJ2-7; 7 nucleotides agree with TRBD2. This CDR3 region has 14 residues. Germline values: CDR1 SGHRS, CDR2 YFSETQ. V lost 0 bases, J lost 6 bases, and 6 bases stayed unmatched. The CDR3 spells CASSLGIAGGEQYF. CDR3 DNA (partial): TGCGCCAGCAGCTTGGGAATAGCGGGTGGCGAG. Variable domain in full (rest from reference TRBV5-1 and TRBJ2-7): KAGVTQTPRYLIKTRGQQVTLSCSPISGHRSVSWYQQTPGQGLQFLFEYFSETQRNKGNFPGRFSGRQFSNSRSEMNVSTLELGDSALYLCASSLGIAGGEQYFGPGTRLTVT.

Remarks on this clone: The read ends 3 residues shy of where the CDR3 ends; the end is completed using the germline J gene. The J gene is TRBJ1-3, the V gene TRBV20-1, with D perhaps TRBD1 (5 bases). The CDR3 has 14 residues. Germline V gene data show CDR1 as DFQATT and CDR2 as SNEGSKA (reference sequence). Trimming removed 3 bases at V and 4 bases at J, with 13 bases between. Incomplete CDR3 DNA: TGCAGTGCTAGGAGAACAGGATCCGGAAACACC. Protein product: CSARRTGSGNT. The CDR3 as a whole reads CSARRTGSGNTIYF.

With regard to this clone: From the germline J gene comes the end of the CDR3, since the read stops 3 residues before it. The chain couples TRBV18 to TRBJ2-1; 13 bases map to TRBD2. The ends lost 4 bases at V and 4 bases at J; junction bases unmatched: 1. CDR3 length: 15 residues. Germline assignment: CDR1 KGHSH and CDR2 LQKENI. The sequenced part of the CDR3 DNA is TGTGCCAGCTCACGGACTAGCGGGGGATACAATGAG. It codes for CASSRTSGGYNE. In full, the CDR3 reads CASSRTSGGYNEQFF.

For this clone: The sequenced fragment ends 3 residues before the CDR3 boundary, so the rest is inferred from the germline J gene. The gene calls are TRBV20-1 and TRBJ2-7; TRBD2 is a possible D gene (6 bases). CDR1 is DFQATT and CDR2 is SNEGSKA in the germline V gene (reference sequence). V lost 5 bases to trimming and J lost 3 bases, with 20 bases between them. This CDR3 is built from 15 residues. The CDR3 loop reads CSAPSGRGKLYEQYF. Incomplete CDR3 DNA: TGCAGTGCTCCCTCGGGGCGGGGCAAACTCTACGAG.

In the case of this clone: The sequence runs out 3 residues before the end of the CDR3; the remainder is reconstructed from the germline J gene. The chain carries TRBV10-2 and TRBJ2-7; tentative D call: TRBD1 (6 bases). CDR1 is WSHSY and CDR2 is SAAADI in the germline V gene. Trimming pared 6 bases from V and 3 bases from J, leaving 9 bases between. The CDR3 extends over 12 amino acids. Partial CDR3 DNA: TGCGCCAGCAGGACGGACAGCTACGAG. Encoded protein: CASRTDSYE. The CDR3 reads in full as CASRTDSYEQYF.

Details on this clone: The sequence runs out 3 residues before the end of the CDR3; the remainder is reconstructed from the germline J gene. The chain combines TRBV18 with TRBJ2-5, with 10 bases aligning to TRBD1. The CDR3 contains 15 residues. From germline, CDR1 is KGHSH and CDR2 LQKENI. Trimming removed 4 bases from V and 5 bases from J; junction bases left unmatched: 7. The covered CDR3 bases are TGTGCCAGCTCACGGGGACAGGGGATGGAGGAGACC. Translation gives CASSRGQGMEET. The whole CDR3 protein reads CASSRGQGMEETQYF.

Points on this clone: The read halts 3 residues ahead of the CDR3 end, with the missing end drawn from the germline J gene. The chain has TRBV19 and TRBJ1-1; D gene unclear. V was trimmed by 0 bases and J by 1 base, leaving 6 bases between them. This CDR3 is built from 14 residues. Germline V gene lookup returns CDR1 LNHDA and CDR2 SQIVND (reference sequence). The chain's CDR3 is CASSIETRNTEAFF. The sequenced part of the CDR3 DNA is TGTGCCAGTAGTATAGAGACAAGGAACACTGAA. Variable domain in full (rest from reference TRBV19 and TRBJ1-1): DGGITQSPKYLFRKEGQNVTLSCEQNLNHDAMYWYRQDPGQGLRLIYYSQIVNDFQKGDIAEGYSVSREKKESFPLTVTSAQKNPTAFYLCASSIETRNTEAFFGQGTRLTVV.

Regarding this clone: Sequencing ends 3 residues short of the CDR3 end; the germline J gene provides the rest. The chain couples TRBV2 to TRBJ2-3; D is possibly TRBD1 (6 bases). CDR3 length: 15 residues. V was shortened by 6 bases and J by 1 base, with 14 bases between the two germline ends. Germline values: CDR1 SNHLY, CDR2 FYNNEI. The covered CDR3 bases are TGTGCCAGCAGGACCACAGGGATACGCACAGATACG. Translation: CASRTTGIRTDT. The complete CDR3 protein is CASRTTGIRTDTQYF.

CDR3 residues: CASSLDHTFYEQYF. The part of the CDR3 DNA that was read is TGTGCCAGCAGCTTAGATCACACCTTTTACGAG. The chain employs TRBV11-2 and TRBJ2-7; D is unresolved. Read sequence stops 3 residues before the CDR3 end, and the germline J gene provides the missing end. The V end lost 0 bases, the J end lost 4 bases, and 10 bases lay between the germline ends. Germline V gene lookup returns CDR1 SGHAT and CDR2 FQNNGV. The CDR3 loop spans 14 amino acids.

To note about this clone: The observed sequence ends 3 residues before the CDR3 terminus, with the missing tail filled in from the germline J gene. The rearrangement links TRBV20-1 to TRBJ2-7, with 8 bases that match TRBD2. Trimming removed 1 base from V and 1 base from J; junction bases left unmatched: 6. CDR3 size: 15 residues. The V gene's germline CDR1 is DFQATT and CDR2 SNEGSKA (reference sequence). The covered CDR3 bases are TGCAGTGCTAGAGTTGGTAGCGGGAATTCCTACGAG. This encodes CSARVGSGNSYE. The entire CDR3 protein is CSARVGSGNSYEQYF.

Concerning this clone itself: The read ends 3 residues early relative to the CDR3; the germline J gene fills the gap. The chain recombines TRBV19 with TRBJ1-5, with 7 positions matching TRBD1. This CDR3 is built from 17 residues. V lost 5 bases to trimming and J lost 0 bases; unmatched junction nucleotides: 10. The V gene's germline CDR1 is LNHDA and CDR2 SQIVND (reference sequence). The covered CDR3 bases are TGTGCCAGTAGTCCCCACGGGGACAGTTATAGCAATCAGCCC. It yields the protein CASSPHGDSYSNQP. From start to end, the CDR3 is CASSPHGDSYSNQPQHF.

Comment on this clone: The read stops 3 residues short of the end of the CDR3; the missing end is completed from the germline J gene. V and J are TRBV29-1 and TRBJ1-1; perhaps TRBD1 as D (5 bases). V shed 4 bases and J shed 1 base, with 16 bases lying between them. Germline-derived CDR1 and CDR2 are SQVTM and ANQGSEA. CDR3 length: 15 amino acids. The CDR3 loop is CSVGYGGAANTEAFF. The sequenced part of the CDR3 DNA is TGCAGCGTTGGATACGGTGGGGCCGCGAACACTGAA.

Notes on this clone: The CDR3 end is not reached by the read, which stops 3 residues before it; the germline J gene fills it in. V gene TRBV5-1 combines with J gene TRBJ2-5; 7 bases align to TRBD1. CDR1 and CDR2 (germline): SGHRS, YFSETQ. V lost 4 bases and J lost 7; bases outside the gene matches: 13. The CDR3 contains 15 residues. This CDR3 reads CASSPFNTGEGTQYF. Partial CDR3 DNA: TGCGCCAGCAGCCCTTTTAATACAGGGGAAGGGACC.

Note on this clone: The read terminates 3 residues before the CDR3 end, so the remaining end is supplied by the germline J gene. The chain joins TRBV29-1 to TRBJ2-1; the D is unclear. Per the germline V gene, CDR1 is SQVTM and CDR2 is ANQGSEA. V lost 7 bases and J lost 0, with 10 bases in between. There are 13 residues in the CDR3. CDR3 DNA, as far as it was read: TGCAGCGCCAGGATGAGCTCCTACAATGAG. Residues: CSARMSSYNE. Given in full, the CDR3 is CSARMSSYNEQFF.